Sequencing of this T cell receptor beta chain was carried out in a study of blood T cell repertoires in COVID-19. The overall study: COVID-19 samples, acute and convalescent, were from the United States, Italy and Spain.

Profiling relied on immunoSEQ multiplex PCR, and the TCRdb table lists in-frame clones only, not all of them. The data hold around 310,000 clones, with approximately 92% observed a single time. Enrollment of patients from Seattle took place during active infection, with longitudinal follow-up. The sequencing sample was made of peripheral blood. This TCR came from a woman aged 25 to 39 with COVID-19, enrolled during active disease.

The CDR3 DNA sequence: TGTGCCAGCAGCCGCGGGGTGCATTCACCCCTCCACTTT. It specifies CASSRGVHSPLHF. The chain has TRBV6-5 and TRBJ1-6; D is uncertain. V was cut by 6 bases and J by 8 bases, with 11 bases left in between. The CDR3 loop spans 13 amino acids. The germline V gene has CDR1 MNHEY and CDR2 SVGAGI.